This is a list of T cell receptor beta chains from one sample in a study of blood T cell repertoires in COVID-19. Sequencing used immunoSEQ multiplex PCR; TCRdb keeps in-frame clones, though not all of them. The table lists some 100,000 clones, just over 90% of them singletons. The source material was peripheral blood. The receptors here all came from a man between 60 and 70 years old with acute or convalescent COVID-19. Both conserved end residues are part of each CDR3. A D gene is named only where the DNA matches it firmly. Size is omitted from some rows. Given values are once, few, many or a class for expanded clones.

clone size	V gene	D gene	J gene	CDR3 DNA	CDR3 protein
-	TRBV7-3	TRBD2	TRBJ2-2	TGTGCCAGCAGCCCTACTAGCGGGAGTGGGACCGGGGAGCTGTTTTTT	CASSPTSGSGTGELFF
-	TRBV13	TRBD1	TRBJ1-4	TGTGCCAGCAGCTTAGGACAGGGGGAGAATGAAAAACTGTTTTTT	CASSLGQGENEKLFF
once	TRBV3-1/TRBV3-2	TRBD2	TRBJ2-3	TGTGCCAGCAGCCGTAGACTAGCGGGAGCAGATACGCAGTATTTT	CASSRRLAGADTQYF
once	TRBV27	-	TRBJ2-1	TGTGCCAGCAGTTTATCCCCGGGAAGCTCCTACAATGAGCAGTTCTTC	CASSLSPGSSYNEQFF
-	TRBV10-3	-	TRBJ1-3	TGTGCCATCAGTGAGACTGAAGGAAACACCATATATTTT	CAISETEGNTIYF
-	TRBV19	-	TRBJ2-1	TGTGCCAGTACCCCGGGACAGGGATGGCGGGAGGGCTACAATGAGCAGTTCTTC	CASTPGQGWREGYNEQFF
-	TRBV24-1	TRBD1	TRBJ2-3	TGTGCCACCAGTGATCCCGGACAGGGGCTCACAGATACGCAGTATTTT	CATSDPGQGLTDTQYF
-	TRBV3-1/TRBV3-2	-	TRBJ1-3	TGTGCCAGCAGCCAAGTCATGAGGGTGGGATCTGGAAACACCATATATTTT	CASSQVMRVGSGNTIYF
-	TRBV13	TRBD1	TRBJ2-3	TGTGCCAGCGGACGGAAGGACAGGGGGACTGTTTTGAGGACCACAGATACGCAGTATTTT	CASGRKDRGTVLRTTDTQYF
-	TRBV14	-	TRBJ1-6	TGTGCCAGCAGCCTTTACAGGGTTAATTCACCCCTCCACTTT	CASSLYRVNSPLHF
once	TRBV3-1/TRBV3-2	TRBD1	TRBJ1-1	TGTGCCAGCGGCCTACGTGGACAGGGGAACACTGAAGCTTTCTTT	CASGLRGQGNTEAFF
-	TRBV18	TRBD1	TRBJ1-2	TGTGCCAGCTCACCCTCGACAGGGTTTGGCTACACCTTC	CASSPSTGFGYTF
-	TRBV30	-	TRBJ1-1	TGTGCCTGGAGTGTTCCGGGGGGTGGTTTGGGCACTGAAGCTTTCTTT	CAWSVPGGGLGTEAFF
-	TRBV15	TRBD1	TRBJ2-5	TGTGCCACCAGCATCCCGACAGGGATGATAGAGACCCAGTACTTC	CATSIPTGMIETQYF
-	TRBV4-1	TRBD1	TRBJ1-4	TGCGCCAGCAGCCAGGGGCCGGACAGGGTTGCAGAAAAACTGTTTTTT	CASSQGPDRVAEKLFF
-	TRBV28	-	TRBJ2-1	TGTGCCAGCGGGGGGCGGGAGTTAAATGAGCAGTTCTTC	CASGGRELNEQFF
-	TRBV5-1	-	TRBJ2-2	TGCGCCAGCAACCGTGCCAGGGGCACCGGGGAGCTGTTTTTT	CASNRARGTGELFF
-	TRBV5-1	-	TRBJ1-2	TGCGCCAGCAGGAAGGCGCAGGGCGACTATGGCTACACCTTC	CASRKAQGDYGYTF
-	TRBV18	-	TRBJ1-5	TGTGCCAGCTCACCGTCCGACAGTTCTCATCAGCCCCAGCATTTT	CASSPSDSSHQPQHF
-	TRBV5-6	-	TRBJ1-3	TGTGCCAGCAGCAGCCTACAGGGTTCTCGTAACACCATATATTTT	CASSSLQGSRNTIYF
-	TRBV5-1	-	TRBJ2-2	TGCGCCAGCAGCTTGGCTCCGTGGCGGGAGAACACCGGGGAGCTGTTTTTT	CASSLAPWRENTGELFF
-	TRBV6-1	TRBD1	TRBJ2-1	TGTGCCAGCAGCGAATTCGACAGGGGGCTTTACAATGAGCAGTTCTTC	CASSEFDRGLYNEQFF
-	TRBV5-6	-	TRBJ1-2	TGTGCCAGCAGCTTGGTTAGCTTGAGTAACTATGGCTACACCTTC	CASSLVSLSNYGYTF
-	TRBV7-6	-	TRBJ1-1	TGTGCCAGCAGGCCGGGACACGACACTGAAGCTTTCTTT	CASRPGHDTEAFF
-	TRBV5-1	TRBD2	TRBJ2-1	TGCGCCAGCAGCTTGGGAGCGGGATCCCAATACAATGAGCAGTTCTTC	CASSLGAGSQYNEQFF
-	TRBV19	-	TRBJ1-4	TGTGCCAGTAGTATAGGGGGGCAAAGCGAAAAACTGTTTTTT	CASSIGGQSEKLFF
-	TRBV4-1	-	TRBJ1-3	TGCGCCAGCAGCCAACTACGCTCTGGAAACACCATATATTTT	CASSQLRSGNTIYF
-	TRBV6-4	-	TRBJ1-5	TGTGCCAGCAGTGAAAGCCAGGACCGGGAGATCAATAGCAATCAGCCCCAGCATTTT	CASSESQDREINSNQPQHF
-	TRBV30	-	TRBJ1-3	TGTGCCTGGAGTAACTGGGGCCTCAACTCTGGAAACACCATATATTTT	CAWSNWGLNSGNTIYF
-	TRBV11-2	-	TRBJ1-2	TGTGCCAGCAGCTTAGGGCAGAATGATAACTATGGCTACACCTTC	CASSLGQNDNYGYTF
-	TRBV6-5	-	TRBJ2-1	TGTGCCAGCAGTAGGGGAGGCCCCAATGAGCAGTTCTTC	CASSRGGPNEQFF
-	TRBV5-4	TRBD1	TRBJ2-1	TGTGCCAGCAGCTTGTTCGGAAGGGACAGGGGCAATGAGCAGTTCTTC	CASSLFGRDRGNEQFF
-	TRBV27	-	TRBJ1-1	TGTGCCAGCGCCTTTGGGGGCCACACTGAAGCTTTCTTT	CASAFGGHTEAFF
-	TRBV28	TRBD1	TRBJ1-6	TGTGCCAGCAGCAATACCGGGACAGGGATTTCCTATAATTCACCCCTCCACTTT	CASSNTGTGISYNSPLHF
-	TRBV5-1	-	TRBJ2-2	TGCGCCAGCACGGTCCGCGGTACGGCGAACACCGGGGAGCTGTTTTTT	CASTVRGTANTGELFF
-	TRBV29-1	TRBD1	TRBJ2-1	TGCAGCGTTGAAGATCCACTCGGGACAGGGGCATACAATGAGCAGTTCTTC	CSVEDPLGTGAYNEQFF
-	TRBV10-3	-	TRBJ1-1	TGTGCCATCAGGGGGGGAGGGAACACTGAAGCTTTCTTT	CAIRGGGNTEAFF
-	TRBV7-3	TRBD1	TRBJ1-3	TGTGCCAGCAGCTTAGCGGGGACAGGGCCCTCTGGAAACACCATATATTTT	CASSLAGTGPSGNTIYF
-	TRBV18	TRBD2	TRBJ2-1	TGTGCCAGCTCACTTGGCCCTAGCGGGAGCGCGTACAATGAGCAGTTCTTC	CASSLGPSGSAYNEQFF
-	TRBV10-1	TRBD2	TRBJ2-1	TGCGCCAGCAGTGGGGGCATAGCGGGAGGCCCGCATGAGCAGTTCTTC	CASSGGIAGGPHEQFF
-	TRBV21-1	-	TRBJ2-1	TGTGCCGGCAGACTAGAAATCATCAATGAGCAGTTCTTC	CAGRLEIINEQFF
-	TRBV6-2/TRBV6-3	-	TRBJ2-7	TGTGCCAGCAGTCCGCAGGGCGAGCAGTACTTC	CASSPQGEQYF
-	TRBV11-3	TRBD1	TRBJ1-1	TGTGCCAGCAGCCGGATGGGACAGGGGGATGAAGCTTTCTTT	CASSRMGQGDEAFF
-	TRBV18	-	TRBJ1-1	TGTGCCAGCTCCCCCGACTCTAGTCCTATCATGAACACTGAAGCTTTCTTT	CASSPDSSPIMNTEAFF
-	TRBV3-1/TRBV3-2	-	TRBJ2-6	TGTGCCAGCAGCCCCCGTCGCTCTGGGGCCAACGTCCTGACTTTC	CASSPRRSGANVLTF
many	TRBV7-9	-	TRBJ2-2	TGTGCCAGCAGCCCCTCAATGAGGGACACCGGGGAGCTGTTTTTT	CASSPSMRDTGELFF
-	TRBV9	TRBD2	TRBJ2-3	TGTGCCAGCAGCGCTGCGGTAGCGGGGGACGACACAGATACGCAGTATTTT	CASSAAVAGDDTDTQYF
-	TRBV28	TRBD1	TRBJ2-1	TGTGCCAGCAGTTCCATAAGAATCAGACAGGGTCATGAGCAGTTCTTC	CASSSIRIRQGHEQFF
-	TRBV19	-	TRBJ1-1	TGTGCCAGTAGAGACAGGTTGGACACTGAAGCTTTCTTT	CASRDRLDTEAFF
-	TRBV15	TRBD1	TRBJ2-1	TGTGCCACCAGCAGAATTTCCGGGACAGGGTCTAACAATGAGCAGTTCTTC	CATSRISGTGSNNEQFF
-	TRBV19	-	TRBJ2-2	TGTGCCAGTAGCCGCGGGGCAGGGGGAAGCAACACCGGGGAGCTGTTTTTT	CASSRGAGGSNTGELFF
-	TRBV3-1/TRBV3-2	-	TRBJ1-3	TGTGCCAGCAGCCAACGCCAGGCCACCATATATTTT	CASSQRQATIYF
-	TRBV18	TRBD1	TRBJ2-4	TGTGCCAGCTCACCCCTGGGACAGAACCAAAACATTCAGTACTTC	CASSPLGQNQNIQYF